The present T cell receptor (beta chain) was sequenced within a study of breast tumors, draining lymph nodes, adjacent tissues. Study-level points and caveats: The lymph node origin of tumor T cells was framed as consistent with a hypothesis, not demonstrated. Tumors had less TCR diversity than lymph nodes, more than nontumor tissue.

For this clonotype: Its antigen is undetermined.

The lymph nodes were axillary draining lymph nodes from breast cancer patients. From the multiplex PCR reads, TCRdb called clonotypes with MiXCR, one entry per CDR3 protein. The table includes some 170,000 distinct CDR3 sequences, about 34% detected once. Germline-derived CDR1 and CDR2 are SEHNR and FQNEAQ (reference sequence). The CDR3 loop spans 13 amino acids. V trimming: 10 bases; J trimming: 6 bases; junction bases outside the gene matches: 2. Sequencing was performed on axillary lymph node tissue. This TCR was sampled from a female donor with breast cancer. Some clones in this sample may be carry-over from other donors' samples. The chain combines TRBV7-9 with TRBJ2-2; 13 bases line up with TRBD2. This CDR3 reads CATGLAGSGELFF. The CDR3 DNA is TGTGCCACGGGACTAGCGGGATCCGGGGAGCTGTTTTTT.